This T cell receptor beta chain was obtained from a study of cytomegalovirus exposure and HLA in healthy donors. Regarding the study as a whole: Follow-up analysis seemed to connect common viral pathogens with several of the most significant clusters identified. For most TCR sequences rarity was the rule, although some public TCRs occurred in many donors.

Primers for the PCR totalled 60 Vbeta and 13 Jbeta. Measured with immunoSEQ multiplex PCR; TCRdb has only the in-frame clones, and not every one. The sample shows 150,000 or so clones, almost 80% of them seen only once. Donors were nominally healthy when sampled, though unrecorded immune exposures were likely. This clone was observed a handful of times. Its target is not known. This sequence was found in a young man in good health and CMV-seropositive. Sequencing was carried out using PBMCs.

The CDR3 sequence is CASSSGQVKDQPQHF. The DNA for the CDR3 is TGTGCCAGCAGTTCTGGACAGGTTAAGGATCAGCCCCAGCATTTT. V gene TRBV6-6 combines with J gene TRBJ1-5, with TRBD1 identical over 7 bases. The CDR3 length is 15 residues. Losses at the gene ends were 4 bases for V and 5 bases for J; bases not matched to a gene: 8. Germline CDR1 and CDR2: MNHNY and SVGAGI (reference sequence).